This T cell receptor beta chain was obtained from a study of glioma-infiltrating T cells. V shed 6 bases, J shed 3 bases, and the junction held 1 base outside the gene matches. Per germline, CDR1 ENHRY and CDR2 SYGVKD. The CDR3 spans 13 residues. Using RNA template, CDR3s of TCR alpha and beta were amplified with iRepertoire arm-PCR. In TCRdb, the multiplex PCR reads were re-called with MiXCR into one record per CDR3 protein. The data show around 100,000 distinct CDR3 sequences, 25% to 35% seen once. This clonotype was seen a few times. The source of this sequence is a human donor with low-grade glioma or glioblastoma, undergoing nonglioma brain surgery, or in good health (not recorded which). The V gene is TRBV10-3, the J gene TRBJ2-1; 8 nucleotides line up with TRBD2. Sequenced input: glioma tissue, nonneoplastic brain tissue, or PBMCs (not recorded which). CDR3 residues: CAIRRGDYNEQFF. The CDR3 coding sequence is TGTGCCATCAGGCGGGGGGACTACAATGAGCAGTTCTTC.